Below, 21 T cell receptor beta chains from the same sample are listed, as sequenced in a study of T cell responses to AZD1222 COVID-19 vaccine. The data were produced by immunoSEQ multiplex PCR, yet TCRdb's version contains in-frame clones alone and is incomplete. This sample has around 200,000 clones, with around 88% found just once. Source: peripheral blood, taken on day 0 of AZD1222 vaccination. These receptors all come from an adult in good health.

A word on this clone: The junction departs from the called germline gene at one end, perhaps through a read error. The gene calls are TRBV3-1 (or the pseudogene TRBV3-2) and TRBJ1-5, with 9 bases matching TRBD1. The CDR3 has 17 residues. The V gene's germline CDR1 is LGHDT and CDR2 YNNKEL (reference sequence). The CDR3 DNA follows: TGTGCCAGCAGCCTCGGAGGACAGGGGCCATTCAATCAGCCCCGGCATTTT. It specifies CASSLGGQGPFNQPRHF.

The chain has TRBV6-6 and TRBJ2-4; D not certain. The ends were cut back, 7 bases at V and 1 base at J, with 2 bases in the middle. This CDR3 is built from 11 residues. Germline CDR1 and CDR2: MNHNY and SVGAGI (reference sequence). The CDR3 nucleotides read TGTGCCAGCACGGCCAAAAACATTCAGTACTTC. This sequence encodes CASTAKNIQYF.

The gene calls are TRBV28 and TRBJ1-1; D uncertain. Deletions cut 2 bases from V and 3 bases from J, with 4 bases between. Germline CDR1 and CDR2: MDHEN and SYDVKM. The CDR3 is made up of 12 amino acids. The CDR3 sequence is CASSLKDTEAFF. The CDR3 bases are TGTGCCAGCAGTTTAAAGGACACTGAAGCTTTCTTT.

The chain joins TRBV29-1 to TRBJ2-1, with D possibly matching TRBD2 (5 bases). Germline-derived CDR1 and CDR2 are SQVTM and ANQGSEA. V was clipped by 3 bases and J by 8 bases, with 11 bases between them. The CDR3 covers 12 residues. The CDR3, as DNA: TGCAGCGTTGATAGCGAGCGTCATGAGCAGTTCTTC. Amino acid sequence: CSVDSERHEQFF.

The chain joins TRBV28 to TRBJ1-1, with 8 nucleotides matching TRBD1. The CDR3 runs to 16 residues. The trim removed 5 bases at V and 5 bases at J, leaving 13 bases unmatched. Germline CDR1 MDHEN, CDR2 SYDVKM. In DNA, the CDR3 is TGTGCCAGCAGTGATCCCATTCAGGGGGCCTCAACTGAAGCTTTCTTT. Protein sequence: CASSDPIQGASTEAFF.

The chain links TRBV9 to TRBJ2-2; 7 positions match TRBD2. The germline V gene encodes CDR1 SGDLS and CDR2 YYNGEE. The V gene end was trimmed by 4 bases and the J gene end by 5 bases; junction bases not matched to a gene: 11. This CDR3 region has 16 residues. CDR3 in DNA: TGTGCCAGCAGCCCATTGACTAGCCCAGAAACCGGGGAGCTGTTTTTT. The encoded protein is CASSPLTSPETGELFF.

The CDR3 spells CASSMDTNTEAFF. CDR3 DNA: TGTGCCAGCAGCATGGACACGAACACTGAAGCTTTCTTT. The chain combines TRBV6-4 with TRBJ1-1; TRBD1 is a possible D gene (5 bases). Germline CDR1 is MRHNA and CDR2 is SNTAGT. There are 13 residues in the CDR3. With 6 bases removed from V and 1 base from J, the gap between germline ends came to 9 bases.

The chain carries TRBV9 and TRBJ1-1, with D possibly being TRBD1 (6 bases). The CDR3 loop spans 13 amino acids. V was cut by 6 bases and J by 4 bases, with 13 bases left in between. Germline CDR1 and CDR2: SGDLS and YYNGEE. The CDR3 spells CASTRQVSTEAFF. The CDR3 nucleotides are TGTGCCAGCACCAGACAGGTTTCCACTGAAGCTTTCTTT.

In its sample, this clone was seen once. The chain links TRBV25-1 to TRBJ2-1; 9 positions agree with TRBD2. CDR1 and CDR2 (germline): MGHDK, SYGVNS. The CDR3 runs 16 residues. J gave up 2 bases and V 4 bases, and 6 bases lay outside the gene matches. The CDR3 reads CASSVSGRPTYNEQFF. The CDR3 nucleotides read TGTGCCAGCAGTGTGAGCGGGAGGCCCACCTACAATGAGCAGTTCTTC.

Remarks on this clone: Other DNA sequences in this specimen translate into the identical CDR3. This chain links TRBV15 with TRBJ1-1, with a tentative D call TRBD1 (5 bases). The CDR3 consists of 13 residues. Germline lookup yields CDR1 LNHNV and CDR2 YYDKDF (reference sequence). Trimming took off 9 bases at V and 0 bases at J, with 11 bases between the two ends. The CDR3 nucleotides are TGTGCCACAAGTGGGGGTATGAACACTGAAGCTTTCTTT. Protein product: CATSGGMNTEAFF. The complete variable domain, with remaining parts taken from reference TRBV15 and TRBJ1-1, reads DAMVIQNPRYQVTQFGKPVTLSCSQTLNHNVMYWYQQKSSQAPKLLFHYYDKDFNNEADTPDNFQSRRPNTSFCFLDIRSPGLGDTAMYLCATSGGMNTEAFFGQGTRLTVV.

This sequence joins TRBV5-1 and TRBJ2-3; no reliable D call. This CDR3 is 14 amino acids long. CDR1 and CDR2 from the germline V gene are SGHRS and YFSETQ. V gave up 4 bases and J gave up 0 bases, with 9 bases separating them. DNA for the CDR3: TGCGCCAGCAGCCCGACCCTTAGCACAGATACGCAGTATTTT. Amino acid sequence: CASSPTLSTDTQYF. The whole variable domain, filled in from reference TRBV5-1 and TRBJ2-3, reads KAGVTQTPRYLIKTRGQQVTLSCSPISGHRSVSWYQQTPGQGLQFLFEYFSETQRNKGNFPGRFSGRQFSNSRSEMNVSTLELGDSALYLCASSPTLSTDTQYFGPGTRLTVL.

This clone was counted only a few times. V is TRBV19 and J is TRBJ2-5; D is uncertain. CDR3 length: 13 residues. Deletions cut 5 bases from V and 4 bases from J, with 11 bases between. From germline, CDR1 is LNHDA and CDR2 SQIVND (reference sequence). The DNA for the CDR3 is TGTGCCAGTAGTTACTCCGGTTTAGAGACCCAGTACTTC. This encodes CASSYSGLETQYF.

The chain combines TRBV3-1 (or the pseudogene TRBV3-2) with TRBJ1-3, with D tentatively TRBD1 (6 bases). This CDR3 has 15 residues. V dropped 8 bases and J dropped 2 bases, with 16 bases sitting between them. CDR1 LGHDT and CDR2 YNNKEL come from the germline V gene (reference sequence). The DNA for the CDR3 is TGTGCCAGCGCCCAACAGGGACCAACTGGAAACACCATATATTTT. The encoded protein is CASAQQGPTGNTIYF.

The V gene is TRBV30, the J gene TRBJ1-6, with no clear D. This CDR3 comprises 15 residues. V lost 3 bases and J 0 bases, leaving 9 bases between the germline ends. Germline lookup yields CDR1 GTSNPN and CDR2 SVGIG (reference sequence). CDR3 DNA sequence: TGTGCCTGGAGAGGGTGGGCCTCCTATAATTCACCCCTCCACTTT. Its protein is CAWRGWASYNSPLHF.

V usage is TRBV4-3 and J usage is TRBJ2-3; D remains ambiguous. Trimming shortened V by 3 bases and J by 1 base, and 14 bases separated the two germline ends. This CDR3 is 16 amino acids long. Germline lookup yields CDR1 LGHNA and CDR2 YSLEER. CDR3 DNA sequence: TGCGCCAGCAGCCAGGGTATGGGGTCCGGCACAGATACGCAGTATTTT. Amino acids: CASSQGMGSGTDTQYF.

This chain joins TRBV5-1 and TRBJ1-1; D ambiguous. V was shortened by 0 bases and J by 0 bases, with 6 bases between the two germline ends. The CDR3 consists of 14 residues. Looked up from germline, CDR1 is SGHRS and CDR2 is YFSETQ. For the CDR3, the DNA is TGCGCCAGCAGCTTGGAAGCTCTGAACACTGAAGCTTTCTTT. Protein product: CASSLEALNTEAFF.

This sequence joins TRBV19 and TRBJ2-7, with 8 bases lining up with TRBD2. Germline V CDR1 and CDR2: LNHDA, SQIVND (reference sequence). The CDR3 consists of 16 residues. J gave up 7 bases and V 5 bases, and 16 bases lay outside the gene matches. In DNA form, the CDR3 reads TGTGCCAGTAGTTCCAGATTTGTTAGCGGGACGTGGGAGCAGTACTTC. Translating it yields CASSSRFVSGTWEQYF.

The chain couples TRBV12-3 or TRBV12-4 to TRBJ1-2; D might be TRBD1 (6 bases). The V end was cut by 8 bases, the J end by 8 bases, with 18 bases between. CDR3 size: 13 residues. The CDR3 sequence is CASGVQGNRGYTF. CDR3 nucleotide sequence: TGTGCCAGCGGTGTTCAGGGGAATAGGGGCTACACCTTC.

This clone was counted between two and nine times. This chain uses TRBV6-1 with TRBJ2-7; D might be TRBD1 or TRBD2, each matching 6 bases. This CDR3 spans 15 amino acids. Germline V gives CDR1 MNHNS, CDR2 SASEGT. Trimming took off 3 bases at V and 7 bases at J, with 19 bases between the two ends. This CDR3 is CASSESWGAQEEQYF. DNA for the CDR3: TGTGCCAGCAGTGAGTCTTGGGGGGCGCAGGAGGAGCAGTACTTC.

The chain links TRBV7-9 to TRBJ2-2, with 7 bases that match TRBD1. Germline CDR1 and CDR2: SEHNR and FQNEAQ (reference sequence). The length of the CDR3 is 17 residues. The V segment lost 7 bases and the J segment 0 bases; nucleotides outside the gene matches: 11. This chain's CDR3 is CASIHRGTIANTGELFF. CDR3 nucleotide sequence: TGTGCCAGCATCCACAGGGGTACTATTGCGAACACCGGGGAGCTGTTTTTT.

The chain is built from TRBV6-5 and TRBJ2-4; D possibly corresponds to TRBD2 (6 bases). Germline CDR1 reads MNHEY; CDR2 reads SVGAGI. This CDR3 is 15 amino acids long. The V and J ends lost 7 bases and 5 bases respectively, with 18 bases between them. The CDR3 DNA reads as TGTGCCAGCAAGGGGCTAGCGAGAGGGGAAAACATTCAGTACTTC. Translated: CASKGLARGENIQYF.